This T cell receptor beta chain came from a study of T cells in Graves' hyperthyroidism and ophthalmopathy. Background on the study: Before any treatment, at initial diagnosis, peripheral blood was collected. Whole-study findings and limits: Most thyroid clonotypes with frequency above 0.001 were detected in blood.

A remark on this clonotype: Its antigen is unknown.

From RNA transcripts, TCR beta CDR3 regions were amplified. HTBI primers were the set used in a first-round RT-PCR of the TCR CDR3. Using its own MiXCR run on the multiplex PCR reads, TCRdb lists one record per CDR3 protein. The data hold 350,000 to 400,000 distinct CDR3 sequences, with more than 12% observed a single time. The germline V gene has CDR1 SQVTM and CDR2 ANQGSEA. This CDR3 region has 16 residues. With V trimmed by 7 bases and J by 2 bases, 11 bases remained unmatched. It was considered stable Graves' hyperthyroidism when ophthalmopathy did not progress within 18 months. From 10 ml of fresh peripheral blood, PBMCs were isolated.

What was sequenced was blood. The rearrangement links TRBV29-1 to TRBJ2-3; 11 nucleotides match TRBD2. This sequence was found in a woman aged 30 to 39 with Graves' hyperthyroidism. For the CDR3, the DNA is TGCAGCGGTTTAGCGGGAGGGCCTCCGATCACAGATACGCAGTATTTT. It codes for CSGLAGGPPITDTQYF.